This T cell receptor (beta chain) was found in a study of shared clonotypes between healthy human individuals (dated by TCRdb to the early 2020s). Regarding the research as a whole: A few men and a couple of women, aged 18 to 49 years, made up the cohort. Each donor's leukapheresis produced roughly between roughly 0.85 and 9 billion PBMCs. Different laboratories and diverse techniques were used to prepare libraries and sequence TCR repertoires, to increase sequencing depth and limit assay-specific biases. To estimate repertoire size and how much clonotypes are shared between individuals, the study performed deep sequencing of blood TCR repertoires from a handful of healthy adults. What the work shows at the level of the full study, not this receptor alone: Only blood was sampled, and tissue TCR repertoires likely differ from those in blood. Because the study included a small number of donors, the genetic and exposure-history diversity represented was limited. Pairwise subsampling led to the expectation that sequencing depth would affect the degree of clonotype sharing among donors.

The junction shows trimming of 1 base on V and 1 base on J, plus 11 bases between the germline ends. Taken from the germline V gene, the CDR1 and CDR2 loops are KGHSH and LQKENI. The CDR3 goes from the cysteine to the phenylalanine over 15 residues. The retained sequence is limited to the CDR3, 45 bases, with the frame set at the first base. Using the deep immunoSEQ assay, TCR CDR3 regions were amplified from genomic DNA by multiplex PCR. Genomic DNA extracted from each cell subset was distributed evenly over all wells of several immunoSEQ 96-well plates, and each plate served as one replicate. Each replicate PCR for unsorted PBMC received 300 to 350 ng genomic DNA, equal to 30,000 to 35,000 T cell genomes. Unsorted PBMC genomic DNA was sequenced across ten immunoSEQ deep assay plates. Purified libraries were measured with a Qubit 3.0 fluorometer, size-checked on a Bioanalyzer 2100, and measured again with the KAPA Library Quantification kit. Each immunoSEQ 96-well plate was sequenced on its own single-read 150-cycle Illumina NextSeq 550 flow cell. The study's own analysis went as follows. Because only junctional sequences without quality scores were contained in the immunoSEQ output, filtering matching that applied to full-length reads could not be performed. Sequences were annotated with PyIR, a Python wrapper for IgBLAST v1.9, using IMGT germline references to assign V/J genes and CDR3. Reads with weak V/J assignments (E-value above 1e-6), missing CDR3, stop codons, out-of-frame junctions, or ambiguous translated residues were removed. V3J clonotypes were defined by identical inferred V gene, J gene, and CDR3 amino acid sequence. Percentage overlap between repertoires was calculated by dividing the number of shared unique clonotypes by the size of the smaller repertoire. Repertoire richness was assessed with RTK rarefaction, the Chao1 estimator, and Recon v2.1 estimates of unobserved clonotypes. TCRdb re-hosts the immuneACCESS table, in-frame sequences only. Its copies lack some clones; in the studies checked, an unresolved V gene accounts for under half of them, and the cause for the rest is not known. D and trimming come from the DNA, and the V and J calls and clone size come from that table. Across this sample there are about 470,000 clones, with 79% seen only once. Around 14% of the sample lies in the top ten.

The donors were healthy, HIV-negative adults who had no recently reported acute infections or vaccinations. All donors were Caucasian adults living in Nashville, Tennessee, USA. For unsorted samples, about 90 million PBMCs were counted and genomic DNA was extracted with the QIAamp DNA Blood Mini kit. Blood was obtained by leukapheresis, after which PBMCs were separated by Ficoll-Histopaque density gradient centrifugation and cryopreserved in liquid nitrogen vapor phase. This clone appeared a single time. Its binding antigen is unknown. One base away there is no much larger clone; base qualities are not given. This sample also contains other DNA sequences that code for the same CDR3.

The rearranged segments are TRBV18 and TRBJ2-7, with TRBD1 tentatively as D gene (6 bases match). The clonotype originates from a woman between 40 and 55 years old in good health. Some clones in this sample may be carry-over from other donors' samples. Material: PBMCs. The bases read TGTGCCAGCTCACCACGCCAGGGGCTTTCCTACGAGCAGTACTTC. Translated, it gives CASSPRQGLSYEQYF.